These 17 T cell receptor beta chains originate from one sample sequenced in a study of T-cell reconstitution after alpha-beta-depleted transplantation in children. The authors prepared the TCRbeta library with unique molecular identifiers. TCRdb reprocessed the PCR reads via MiXCR and lists one record per CDR3 protein. This sample has 500,000 or so distinct CDR3 sequences, with around a third found just once. The input for sequencing was PBMCs from the stem cell graft donor, taken from the stem cell graft. These receptor sequences come from a human donor who donated a stem cell graft to a child with aplastic anemia.

The chain uses TRBV5-4 and TRBJ2-5; 10 nucleotides agree with TRBD2. The germline CDR1 and CDR2 sequences are SGHNT and YYREEE (reference sequence). V was clipped by 4 bases and J by 4 bases; unmatched bases: 10. The CDR3 runs 16 residues. DNA for the CDR3: TGTGCCAGCAGCCTATCCGCAGCGGGAGGGCGAGAGACCCAGTACTTC. Translating it yields CASSLSAAGGRETQYF.

This chain uses TRBV19 with TRBJ2-2; 8 bases align to TRBD1. Germline V CDR1 and CDR2: LNHDA, SQIVND (reference sequence). The CDR3 loop spans 15 amino acids. The V segment lost 3 bases and the J segment 7 bases; nucleotides outside the gene matches: 7. The DNA of the CDR3 is TGTGCCAGTAGTATGAGGACAGGGAGGATCGGGGAGCTGTTTTTT. Encoded protein: CASSMRTGRIGELFF.

The chain employs TRBV7-2 and TRBJ2-5; a weak D match, TRBD2 (5 bases). In germline, CDR1 is SGHTA, CDR2 FQGNSA. Trimming took 3 bases from V and 5 from J, leaving 16 bases between them. The CDR3 length is 15 residues. In DNA form, the CDR3 reads TGTGCCAGCAGCTTTATTGGAGGTCTCTGGGAGACCCAGTACTTC. This gives the protein CASSFIGGLWETQYF.

This clonotype occurred once. The gene calls are TRBV9 and TRBJ2-7; either TRBD1 or TRBD2 may supply D (5 bases each). The length of the CDR3 is 14 residues. Germline V lookup: CDR1 SGDLS, CDR2 YYNGEE. V gave up 3 bases and J gave up 6 bases, with 16 bases separating them. CDR3 nucleotides: TGTGCCAGCAGCGGAGGAGAGGGGTTCGCCGAGCAGTACTTC. Its translation: CASSGGEGFAEQYF.

The chain employs TRBV5-1 and TRBJ2-3; TRBD2 might be the D (5 bases). The CDR3 totals 14 residues. The germline V and J ends were trimmed by 7 bases and 2 bases, with 14 bases remaining between them. From germline, CDR1 is SGHRS and CDR2 YFSETQ. CDR3: CASLGTGITDTQYF. The CDR3 DNA follows: TGCGCCAGCCTAGGAACGGGGATCACAGATACGCAGTATTTT.

The J gene is TRBJ1-6, the V gene TRBV7-2; D remains ambiguous. Trimming cost V 7 bases and J 2 bases, with 12 bases left between them. CDR1 SGHTA and CDR2 FQGNSA come from the germline V gene. The CDR3 extends over 15 amino acids. CDR3 in DNA: TGTGCCAGCACCCTAGGGCGGACCTATAATTCACCCCTCCACTTT. Translating it yields CASTLGRTYNSPLHF.

This clonotype was recorded only once. The chain links TRBV19 to TRBJ2-7; D possibly matches TRBD1 or TRBD2 (5 bases each). Germline V lookup: CDR1 LNHDA, CDR2 SQIVND (reference sequence). The germline V and J ends were trimmed by 10 bases and 2 bases, with 33 bases remaining between them. CDR3 length: 19 amino acids. The CDR3 coding sequence is TGTGCCACCTCCAACTCCAGGGACGCGGTGGGAAAACGAGCCTACGAGCAGTACTTC. Protein product: CATSNSRDAVGKRAYEQYF.

This clonotype was observed a few times. The chain has TRBV4-3 and TRBJ1-2; no definite D call. CDR1 is LGHNA, CDR2 YSLEER, per germline. Trimming pared 0 bases from V and 4 bases from J, leaving 6 bases between. There are 13 residues in the CDR3. The CDR3 DNA sequence: TGCGCCAGCAGCCAAGATTTACTCTATGGCTACACCTTC. This sequence encodes CASSQDLLYGYTF.

Written as DNA, the CDR3 is TGTGCCAGCAGCGTAGGGACTAGCGGGAGAGGGTCCTACGAGCAGTACTTC. Its translation: CASSVGTSGRGSYEQYF. V usage is TRBV9 and J usage is TRBJ2-7; 13 bases match TRBD2. Germline V gene lookup returns CDR1 SGDLS and CDR2 YYNGEE. The CDR3 consists of 17 residues. Trimming took 0 bases from V and 1 from J; bases not matched to a gene: 4.

This chain links TRBV9 with TRBJ2-1, with D maybe TRBD1 (6 bases). Germline loops: CDR1 SGDLS, CDR2 YYNGEE. The CDR3 length is 12 residues. V was shortened by 6 bases and J by 9 bases, with 13 bases between the two germline ends. Here the CDR3 DNA reads TGTGCCAGCAACTCCTTAGGGGGTGAGCAGTTCTTC. Translating gives CASNSLGGEQFF.

This rearrangement joins TRBV5-4 to TRBJ2-7; TRBD2 aligns across 11 bases. Losses at the gene ends were 2 bases for V and 6 bases for J; bases not matched to a gene: 7. The CDR3 consists of 15 residues. Germline V gene sequence: CDR1 SGHNT, CDR2 YYREEE (reference sequence). The CDR3 region is CASSFGTSGGREQYF. The CDR3 nucleotides read TGTGCCAGCAGCTTCGGGACTAGCGGTGGGCGCGAGCAGTACTTC.

There are a few counts of this clonotype. This chain connects TRBV3-1 to TRBJ1-1; no reliable D call. Germline V gene data show CDR1 as LGHDT and CDR2 as YNNKEL (reference sequence). The CDR3 is 16 amino acids. V dropped 4 bases and J dropped 1 base, with 16 bases sitting between them. CDR3: CASSLLTGGGNTEAFF. CDR3 in DNA: TGTGCCAGCAGCCTTTTGACGGGAGGAGGGAACACTGAAGCTTTCTTT.

This clonotype was seen a few times. The chain has TRBV4-3 and TRBJ2-3; D gene ambiguous. Germline V gene sequence: CDR1 LGHNA, CDR2 YSLEER. Trimming removed 0 bases from V and 1 base from J, with 8 bases in between. This CDR3 comprises 15 residues. The CDR3 sequence is CASSQDGTRTDTQYF. CDR3 in DNA: TGCGCCAGCAGCCAAGATGGTACTCGCACAGATACGCAGTATTTT.

V is TRBV27 and J is TRBJ1-2, with D perhaps matching TRBD1 (5 bases). CDR3 length: 12 residues. The ends were cut back, 5 bases at V and 5 bases at J, with 9 bases in the middle. Germline CDR1 is MNHEY and CDR2 is SMNVEV (reference sequence). CDR3 region: CASSGGYYGYTF. CDR3 sequence (DNA): TGTGCCAGCAGTGGGGGTTATTATGGCTACACCTTC.

This chain links TRBV5-6 with TRBJ2-1, with 8 bases lining up with TRBD2. The V gene end was trimmed by 2 bases and the J gene end by 3 bases; junction bases not matched to a gene: 4. This CDR3 has 15 residues. Germline-derived CDR1 and CDR2 are SGHDT and YYEEEE. CDR3 DNA: TGTGCCAGCAGCTTCACTAGCGGAAACTACAATGAGCAGTTCTTC. Its translation is CASSFTSGNYNEQFF. Supplemented by reference TRBV5-6 and TRBJ2-1, the full variable domain reads DAGVTQSPTHLIKTRGQQVTLRCSPKSGHDTVSWYQQALGQGPQFIFQYYEEEERQRGNFPDRFSGHQFPNYSSELNVNALLLGDSALYLCASSFTSGNYNEQFFGPGTRLTVL.

This chain joins TRBV4-3 and TRBJ2-3; D possibly corresponds to TRBD2 (6 bases). The V end lost 4 bases, the J end lost 2 bases, and 16 bases lay between the germline ends. Germline V gene sequence: CDR1 LGHNA, CDR2 YSLEER. CDR3 size: 16 residues. CDR3 residues: CASSPGVSDYTDTQYF. The CDR3 DNA follows: TGCGCCAGCAGCCCTGGGGTTTCGGACTACACAGATACGCAGTATTTT.

This chain uses TRBV6-2 or TRBV6-3 with TRBJ2-1; D gene unclear. This CDR3 is 13 amino acids long. Germline V gene data show CDR1 as MNHEY and CDR2 as SVGEGT. The V end lost 3 bases, the J end lost 4 bases, and 7 bases lay between the germline ends. The CDR3 loop reads CASSYGVYNEQFF. The CDR3 nucleotides read TGTGCCAGCAGTTATGGCGTATACAATGAGCAGTTCTTC.